The T cell receptor (beta chain) described here comes from a study of brain T cells in children with intractable seizures. The CDR3 loop spans 16 amino acids. Germline V gene sequence: CDR1 KGHDR, CDR2 SFDVKD. V lost 7 bases and J lost 6; bases outside the gene matches: 8. Before surgery, patients took at least one anti-epileptic drug. The method was immunoSEQ multiplex PCR; TCRdb's version includes in-frame clones alone and lacks a portion of them. The sample has tens of thousands of clones; 93% are singletons. V usage is TRBV24-1 and J usage is TRBJ2-2; TRBD2 agrees at 12 bases. The input for sequencing was peripheral blood, taken at surgery. This TCR derives from a boy under two years old with tuberous sclerosis and intractable seizures. The CDR3 loop is CATRTASGRASGELFF. CDR3 coding DNA: TGTGCCACCAGGACTGCTAGCGGGAGGGCTTCCGGGGAGCTGTTTTTT.